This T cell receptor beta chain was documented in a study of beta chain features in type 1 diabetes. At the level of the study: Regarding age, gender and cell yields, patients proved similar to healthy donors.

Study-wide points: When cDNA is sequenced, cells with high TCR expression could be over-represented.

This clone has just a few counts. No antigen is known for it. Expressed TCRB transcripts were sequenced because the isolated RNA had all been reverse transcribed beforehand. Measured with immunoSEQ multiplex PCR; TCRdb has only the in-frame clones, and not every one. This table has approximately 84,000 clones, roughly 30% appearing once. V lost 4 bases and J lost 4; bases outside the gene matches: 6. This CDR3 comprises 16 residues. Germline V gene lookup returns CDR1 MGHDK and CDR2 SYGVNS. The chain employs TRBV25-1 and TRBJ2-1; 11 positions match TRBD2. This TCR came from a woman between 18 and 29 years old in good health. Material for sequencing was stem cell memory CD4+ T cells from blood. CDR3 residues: CASSVGTSGAYNEQFF. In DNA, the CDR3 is TGTGCCAGCAGTGTCGGGACTAGCGGAGCTTACAATGAGCAGTTCTTC.